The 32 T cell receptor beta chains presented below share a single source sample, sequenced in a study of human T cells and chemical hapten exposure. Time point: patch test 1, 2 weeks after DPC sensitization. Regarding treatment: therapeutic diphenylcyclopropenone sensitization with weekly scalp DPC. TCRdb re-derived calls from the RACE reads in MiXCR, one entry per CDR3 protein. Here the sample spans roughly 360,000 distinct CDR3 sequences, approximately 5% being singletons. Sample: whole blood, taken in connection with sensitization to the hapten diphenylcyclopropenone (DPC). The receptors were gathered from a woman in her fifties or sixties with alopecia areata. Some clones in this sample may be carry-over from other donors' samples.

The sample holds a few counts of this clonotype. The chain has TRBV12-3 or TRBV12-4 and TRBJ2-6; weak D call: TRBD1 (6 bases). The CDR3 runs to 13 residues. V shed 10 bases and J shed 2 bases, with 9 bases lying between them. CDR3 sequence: CATQGTGANVLTF. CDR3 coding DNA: TGTGCCACCCAGGGGACTGGGGCCAACGTCCTGACTTTC.

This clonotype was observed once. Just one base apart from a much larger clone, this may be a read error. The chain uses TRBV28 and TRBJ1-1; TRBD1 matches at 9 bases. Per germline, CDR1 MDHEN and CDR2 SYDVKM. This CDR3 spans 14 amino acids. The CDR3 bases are TGTGCCTGCAGTTCGGGACAGGGTGACACTGAAGCTTTCTTT. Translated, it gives CACSSGQGDTEAFF.

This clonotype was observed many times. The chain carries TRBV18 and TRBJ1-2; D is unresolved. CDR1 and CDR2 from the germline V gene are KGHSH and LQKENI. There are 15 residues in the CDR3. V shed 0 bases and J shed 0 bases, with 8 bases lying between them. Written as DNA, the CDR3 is TGTGCCAGCTCACCACCGGGTTCCCCTAACTATGGCTACACCTTC. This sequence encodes CASSPPGSPNYGYTF.

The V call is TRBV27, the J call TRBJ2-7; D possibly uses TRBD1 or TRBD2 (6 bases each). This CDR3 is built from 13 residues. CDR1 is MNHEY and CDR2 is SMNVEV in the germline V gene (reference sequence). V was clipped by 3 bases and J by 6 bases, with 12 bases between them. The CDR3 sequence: CASSFPGGREQYF. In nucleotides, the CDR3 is TGTGCCAGCAGTTTCCCCGGGGGCCGCGAGCAGTACTTC.

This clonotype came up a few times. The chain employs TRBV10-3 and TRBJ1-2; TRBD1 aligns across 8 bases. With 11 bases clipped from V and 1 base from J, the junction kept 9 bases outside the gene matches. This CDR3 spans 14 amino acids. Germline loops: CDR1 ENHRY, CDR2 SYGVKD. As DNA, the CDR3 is TGTGCCGGCAGCCAGGGGGCGATTAACTATGGCTACACCTTC. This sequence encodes CAGSQGAINYGYTF.

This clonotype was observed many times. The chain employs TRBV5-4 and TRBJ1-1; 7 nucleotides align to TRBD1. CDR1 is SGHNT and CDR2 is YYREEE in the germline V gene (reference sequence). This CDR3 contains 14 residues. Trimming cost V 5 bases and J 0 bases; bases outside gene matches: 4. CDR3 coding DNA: TGTGCCAGCAGTCCAGGGGGGGTGAACACTGAAGCTTTCTTT. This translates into CASSPGGVNTEAFF. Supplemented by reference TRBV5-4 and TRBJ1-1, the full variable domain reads ETGVTQSPTHLIKTRGQQVTLRCSSQSGHNTVSWYQQALGQGPQFIFQYYREEENGRGNFPPRFSGLQFPNYSSELNVNALELDDSALYLCASSPGGVNTEAFFGQGTRLTVV.

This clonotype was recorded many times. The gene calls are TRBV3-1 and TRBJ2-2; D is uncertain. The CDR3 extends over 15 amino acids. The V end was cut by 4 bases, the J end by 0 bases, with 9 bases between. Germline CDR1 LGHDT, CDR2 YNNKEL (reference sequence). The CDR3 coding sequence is TGTGCCAGCAGCCCTTTGAGAGCGAACACCGGGGAGCTGTTTTTT. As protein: CASSPLRANTGELFF.

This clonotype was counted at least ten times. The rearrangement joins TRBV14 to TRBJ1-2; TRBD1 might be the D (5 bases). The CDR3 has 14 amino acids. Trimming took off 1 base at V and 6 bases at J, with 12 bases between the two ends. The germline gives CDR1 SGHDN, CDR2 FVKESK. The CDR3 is CASSQGKGTDGYTF. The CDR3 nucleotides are TGTGCCAGCAGCCAAGGGAAGGGGACGGATGGCTACACCTTC. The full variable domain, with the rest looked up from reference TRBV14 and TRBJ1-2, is EAGVTQFPSHSVIEKGQTVTLRCDPISGHDNLYWYRRVMGKEIKFLLHFVKESKQDESGMPNNRFLAERTGGTYSTLKVQPAELEDSGVYFCASSQGKGTDGYTFGSGTRLTVV.

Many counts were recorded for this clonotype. The CDR3 loop is CASGPGTSADTGELFF. The CDR3 DNA sequence: TGTGCTAGTGGTCCCGGGACTTCGGCCGACACCGGGGAGCTGTTTTTT. The rearrangement uses TRBV12-5 and TRBJ2-2; weak D call: TRBD2 (6 bases). V dropped 5 bases and J dropped 3 bases, with 16 bases sitting between them. The germline gives CDR1 LGHNT, CDR2 FRNRAP. This CDR3 has 16 amino acids.

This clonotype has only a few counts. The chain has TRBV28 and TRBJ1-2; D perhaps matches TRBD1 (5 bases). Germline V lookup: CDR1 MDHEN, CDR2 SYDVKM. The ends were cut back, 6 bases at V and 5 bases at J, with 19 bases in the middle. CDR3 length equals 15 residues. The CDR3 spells CASSPFPDGTYGYTF. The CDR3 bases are TGTGCCAGCAGCCCCTTCCCGGACGGGACGTATGGCTACACCTTC.

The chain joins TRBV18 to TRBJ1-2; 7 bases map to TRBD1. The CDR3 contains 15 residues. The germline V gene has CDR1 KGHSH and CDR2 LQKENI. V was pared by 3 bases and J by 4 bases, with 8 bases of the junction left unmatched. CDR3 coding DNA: TGTGCCAGCTCACCTACGACAGGGCCCGTCTATGGCTACACCTTC. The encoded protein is CASSPTTGPVYGYTF.

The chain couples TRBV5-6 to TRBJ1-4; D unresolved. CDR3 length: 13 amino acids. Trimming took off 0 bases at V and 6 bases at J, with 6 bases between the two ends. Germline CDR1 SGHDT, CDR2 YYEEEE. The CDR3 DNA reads TGTGCCAGCAGCTTGGGCGGGGATGAAAAACTGTTTTTT. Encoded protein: CASSLGGDEKLFF.

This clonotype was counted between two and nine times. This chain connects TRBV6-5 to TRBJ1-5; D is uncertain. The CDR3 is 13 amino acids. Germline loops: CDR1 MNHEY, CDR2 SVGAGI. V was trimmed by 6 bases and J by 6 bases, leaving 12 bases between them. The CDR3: CASRTIASQPQHF. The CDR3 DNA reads TGTGCCAGCAGGACGATAGCTAGTCAGCCCCAGCATTTT.

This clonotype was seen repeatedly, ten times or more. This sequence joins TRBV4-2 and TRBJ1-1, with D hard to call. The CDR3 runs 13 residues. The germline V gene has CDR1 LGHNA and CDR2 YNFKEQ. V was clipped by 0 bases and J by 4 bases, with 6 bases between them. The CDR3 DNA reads TGTGCCAGCAGCCAAGATGAGGGCACTGAAGCTTTCTTT. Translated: CASSQDEGTEAFF.

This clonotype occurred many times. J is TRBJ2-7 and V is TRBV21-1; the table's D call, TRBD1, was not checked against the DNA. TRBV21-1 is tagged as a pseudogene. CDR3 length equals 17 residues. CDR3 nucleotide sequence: TGTGCCAGCAGCAAAATTTTGGGAACAGGTGTAACCTACGAGCAGTACTTC. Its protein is CASSKILGTGVTYEQYF.

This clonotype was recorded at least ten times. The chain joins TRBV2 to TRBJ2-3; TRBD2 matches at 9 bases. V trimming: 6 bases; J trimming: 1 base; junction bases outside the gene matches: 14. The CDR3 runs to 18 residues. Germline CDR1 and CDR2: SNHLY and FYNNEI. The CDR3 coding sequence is TGTGCCAGCAGCTCCTCCCCTGGGCGGGGGGGTGGCACAGATACGCAGTATTTT. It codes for CASSSSPGRGGGTDTQYF.

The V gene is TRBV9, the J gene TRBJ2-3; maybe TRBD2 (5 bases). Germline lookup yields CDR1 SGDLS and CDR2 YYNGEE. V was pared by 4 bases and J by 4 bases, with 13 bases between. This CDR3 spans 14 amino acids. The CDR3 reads CASSPPLAPDTQYF. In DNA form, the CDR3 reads TGTGCCAGCAGCCCCCCCCTAGCCCCAGATACGCAGTATTTT.

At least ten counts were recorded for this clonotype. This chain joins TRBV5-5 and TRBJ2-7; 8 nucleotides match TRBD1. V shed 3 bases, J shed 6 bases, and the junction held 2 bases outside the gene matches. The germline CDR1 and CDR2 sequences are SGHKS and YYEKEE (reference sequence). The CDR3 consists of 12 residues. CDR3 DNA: TGTGCCAGCAGCTGGACAGGGCCCGAGCAGTACTTC. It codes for CASSWTGPEQYF.

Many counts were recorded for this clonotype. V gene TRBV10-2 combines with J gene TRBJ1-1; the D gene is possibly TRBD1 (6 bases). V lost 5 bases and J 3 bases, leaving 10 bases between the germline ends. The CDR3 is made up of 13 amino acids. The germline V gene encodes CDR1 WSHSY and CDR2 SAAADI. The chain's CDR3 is CASSRQADTEAFF. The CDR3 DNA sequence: TGCGCCAGCAGTAGACAGGCTGACACTGAAGCTTTCTTT.

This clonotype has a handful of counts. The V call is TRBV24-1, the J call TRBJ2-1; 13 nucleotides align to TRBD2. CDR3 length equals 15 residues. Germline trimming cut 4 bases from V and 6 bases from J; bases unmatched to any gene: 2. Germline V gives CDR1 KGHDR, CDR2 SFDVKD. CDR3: CATSEGTSGANEQFF. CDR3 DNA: TGTGCCACCAGTGAGGGGACTAGCGGGGCCAATGAGCAGTTCTTC.

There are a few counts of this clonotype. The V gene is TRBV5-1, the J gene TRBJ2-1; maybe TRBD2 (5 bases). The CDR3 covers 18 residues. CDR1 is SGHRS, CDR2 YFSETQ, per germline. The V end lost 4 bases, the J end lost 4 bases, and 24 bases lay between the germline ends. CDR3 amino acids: CASSPRRTEDHEYNEQFF. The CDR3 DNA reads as TGCGCCAGCAGCCCTAGAAGGACGGAGGACCACGAATACAATGAGCAGTTCTTC.

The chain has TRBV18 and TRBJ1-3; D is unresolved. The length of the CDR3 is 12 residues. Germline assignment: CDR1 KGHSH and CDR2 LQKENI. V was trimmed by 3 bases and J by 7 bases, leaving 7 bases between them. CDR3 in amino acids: CASSPDENTIYF. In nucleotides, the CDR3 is TGTGCCAGCTCACCCGACGAGAACACCATATATTTT.

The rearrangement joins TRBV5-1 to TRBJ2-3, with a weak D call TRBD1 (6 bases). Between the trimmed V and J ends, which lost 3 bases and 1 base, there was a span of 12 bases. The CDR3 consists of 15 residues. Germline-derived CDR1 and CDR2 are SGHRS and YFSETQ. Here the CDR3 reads CASSSTGYGTDTQYF. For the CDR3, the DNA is TGCGCCAGCAGCTCTACAGGGTACGGCACAGATACGCAGTATTTT.

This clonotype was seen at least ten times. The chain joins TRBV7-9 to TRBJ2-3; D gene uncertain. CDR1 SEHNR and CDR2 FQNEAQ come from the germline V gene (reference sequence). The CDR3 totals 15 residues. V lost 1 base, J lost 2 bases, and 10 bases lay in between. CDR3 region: CASSLVVDLTDTQYF. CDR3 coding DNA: TGTGCCAGCAGCTTAGTTGTGGACCTCACAGATACGCAGTATTTT.

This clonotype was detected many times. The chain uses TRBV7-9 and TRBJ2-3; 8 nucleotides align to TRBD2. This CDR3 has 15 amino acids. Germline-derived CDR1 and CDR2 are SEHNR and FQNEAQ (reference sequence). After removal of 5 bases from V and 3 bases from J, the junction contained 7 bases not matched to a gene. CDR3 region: CASSPGGGMTDTQYF. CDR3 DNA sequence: TGTGCCAGCAGCCCAGGCGGGGGGATGACAGATACGCAGTATTTT.

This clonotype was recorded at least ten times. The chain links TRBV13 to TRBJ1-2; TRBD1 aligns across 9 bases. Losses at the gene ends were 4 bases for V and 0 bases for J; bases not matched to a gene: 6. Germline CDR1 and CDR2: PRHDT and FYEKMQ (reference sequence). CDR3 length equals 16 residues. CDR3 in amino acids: CASSSGTGPSNYGYTF. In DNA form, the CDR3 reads TGTGCCAGCAGCTCTGGGACAGGGCCTTCTAACTATGGCTACACCTTC. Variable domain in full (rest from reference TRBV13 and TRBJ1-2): AAGVIQSPRHLIKEKRETATLKCYPIPRHDTVYWYQQGPGQDPQFLISFYEKMQSDKGSIPDRFSAQQFSDYHSELNMSSLELGDSALYFCASSSGTGPSNYGYTFGSGTRLTVV.

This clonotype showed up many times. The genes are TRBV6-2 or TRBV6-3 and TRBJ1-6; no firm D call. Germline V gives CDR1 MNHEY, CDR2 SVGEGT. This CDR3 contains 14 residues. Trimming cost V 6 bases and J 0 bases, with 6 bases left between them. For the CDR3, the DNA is TGTGCCAGCAGCACCAGCTCCTATAATTCACCCCTCCACTTT. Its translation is CASSTSSYNSPLHF.

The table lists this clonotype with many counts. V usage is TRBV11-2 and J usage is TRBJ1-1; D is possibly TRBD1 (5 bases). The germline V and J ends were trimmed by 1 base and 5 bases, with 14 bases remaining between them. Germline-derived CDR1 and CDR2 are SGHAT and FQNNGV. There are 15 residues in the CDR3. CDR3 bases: TGTGCCAGCAGCTTAGCGGACATCGGACGGACTGAAGCTTTCTTT. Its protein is CASSLADIGRTEAFF.

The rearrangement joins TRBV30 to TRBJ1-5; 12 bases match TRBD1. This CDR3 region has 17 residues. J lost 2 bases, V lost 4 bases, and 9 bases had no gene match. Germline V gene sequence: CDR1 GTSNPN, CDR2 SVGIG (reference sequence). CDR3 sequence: CAWKPGQGARGNQPQHF. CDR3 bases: TGTGCCTGGAAGCCGGGACAGGGGGCCCGAGGCAATCAGCCCCAGCATTTT. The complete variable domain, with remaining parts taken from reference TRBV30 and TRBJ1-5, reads SQTIHQWPATLVQPVGSPLSLECTVEGTSNPNLYWYRQAAGRGLQLLFYSVGIGQISSEVPQNLSASRPQDRQFILSSKKLLLSDSGFYLCAWKPGQGARGNQPQHFGDGTRLSIL.

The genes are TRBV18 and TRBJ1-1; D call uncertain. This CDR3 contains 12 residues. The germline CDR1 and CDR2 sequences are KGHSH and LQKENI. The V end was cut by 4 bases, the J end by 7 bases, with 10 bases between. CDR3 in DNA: TGTGCCAGCTCACTTCGCGGAGATGAAGCTTTCTTT. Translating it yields CASSLRGDEAFF. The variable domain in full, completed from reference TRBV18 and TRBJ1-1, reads NAGVMQNPRHLVRRRGQEARLRCSPMKGHSHVYWYRQLPEEGLKFMVYLQKENIIDESGMPKERFSAEFPKEGPSILRIQQVVRGDSAAYFCASSLRGDEAFFGQGTRLTVV.

The CDR3 region has the DNA TGTGCCAGCACCCCCCGGGACAGATTCCAAGAGACCCAGTACTTC. It encodes CASTPRDRFQETQYF. This chain links TRBV7-2 with TRBJ2-5; 7 positions match TRBD1. This CDR3 is 15 amino acids long. Germline assignment: CDR1 SGHTA and CDR2 FQGNSA. The trim removed 7 bases at V and 1 base at J, leaving 9 bases unmatched.

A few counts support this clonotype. CDR3 sequence: CASSEGSGPSTDTQYF. The CDR3 DNA sequence: TGTGCCAGCAGTGAGGGTTCAGGGCCCTCCACAGATACGCAGTATTTT. V and J are TRBV2 and TRBJ2-3, with D possibly TRBD1 on 5 matching bases. CDR3 length equals 16 residues. Trimming stripped 3 bases from V and 2 bases from J, with 15 bases between. The germline CDR1 and CDR2 sequences are SNHLY and FYNNEI.